Shown below are 20 T cell receptor beta chains from a single sample sequenced in a study of blood T cell repertoires in COVID-19. Profiling relied on immunoSEQ multiplex PCR, and the TCRdb table lists in-frame clones only, not all of them. The sample consists of around 170,000 clones, approximately 74% of them appearing once. Specimen: peripheral blood. These receptors all come from an elderly woman with acute or convalescent COVID-19.

This rearrangement joins TRBV11-2 to TRBJ2-5; 9 nucleotides match TRBD1. CDR1 and CDR2 (germline): SGHAT, FQNNGV. V trimming: 4 bases; J trimming: 4 bases; junction bases outside the gene matches: 7. The CDR3 covers 15 residues. This CDR3 is CASSSGQGFSETQYF. CDR3 DNA: TGTGCCAGCAGCTCGGGACAGGGATTTTCAGAGACCCAGTACTTC.

The chain joins TRBV10-3 to TRBJ1-5; TRBD1 matches 8 bases. CDR1 is ENHRY, CDR2 SYGVKD, per germline. Trimming cost V 2 bases and J 2 bases; bases outside gene matches: 5. The CDR3 has 16 residues. The CDR3 coding sequence is TGTGCCATCAGTGAGGGACAGGGACTGGGCAATCAGCCCCAGCATTTT. Amino acid sequence: CAISEGQGLGNQPQHF.

V and J are TRBV5-4 and TRBJ2-5, with D uncertain. V was trimmed by 0 bases and J by 5 bases, leaving 11 bases between them. Germline V gene lookup returns CDR1 SGHNT and CDR2 YYREEE (reference sequence). The CDR3 loop spans 14 amino acids. The CDR3 loop reads CASSLVVDWETQYF. The CDR3, as DNA: TGTGCCAGCAGCTTGGTTGTAGATTGGGAGACCCAGTACTTC. Full variable domain (remainder filled in from reference TRBV5-4 and TRBJ2-5): ETGVTQSPTHLIKTRGQQVTLRCSSQSGHNTVSWYQQALGQGPQFIFQYYREEENGRGNFPPRFSGLQFPNYSSELNVNALELDDSALYLCASSLVVDWETQYFGPGTRLLVL.

This clone was seen only once. The CDR3 DNA is TGCGCCACCTCGATGGCGGGAGGGAATCAAGAGACCCAGTACTTC. Translating it yields CATSMAGGNQETQYF. The chain employs TRBV4-1 and TRBJ2-5; 9 positions match TRBD2. This CDR3 has 15 residues. Trimming removed 10 bases from V and 2 bases from J; junction bases left unmatched: 11. CDR1 and CDR2 from the germline V gene are MGHRA and YSYEKL.

The chain links TRBV6-1 to TRBJ2-7, with D possibly being TRBD2 (5 bases). The germline V gene encodes CDR1 MNHNS and CDR2 SASEGT. The CDR3 is 13 residues long. Between the trimmed V and J ends, which lost 6 bases and 5 bases, there was a span of 14 bases. CDR3 coding DNA: TGTGCCAGCAGCAGACCTACGAGGGACGAGCAGTACTTC. This sequence encodes CASSRPTRDEQYF.

The chain is built from TRBV28 and TRBJ2-3; 10 bases align to TRBD2. This CDR3 is built from 15 residues. Germline CDR1 and CDR2: MDHEN and SYDVKM. After removal of 5 bases from V and 11 bases from J, the junction contained 13 bases not matched to a gene. The DNA for the CDR3 is TGTGCCAGCAGTCCGAGGCGGGCTAGCGGGAGTGTGCAGTATTTT. Its protein product is CASSPRRASGSVQYF.

This clone was recorded only once. J is TRBJ1-5 and V is TRBV2; tentatively, D is TRBD1 (5 bases). Germline assignment: CDR1 SNHLY and CDR2 FYNNEI. The CDR3 spans 15 residues. The V end lost 0 bases, the J end lost 6 bases, and 12 bases lay between the germline ends. The CDR3 is CASSEAVREGQPQHF. CDR3 in DNA: TGTGCCAGCAGTGAAGCGGTCAGGGAGGGTCAGCCCCAGCATTTT.

The DNA for the CDR3 is TGTGCCAGCAGTCCTCCAACAGGTGAAAAACTGTTTTTT. The encoded protein is CASSPPTGEKLFF. This chain connects TRBV28 to TRBJ1-4; perhaps TRBD1 as D (5 bases). V was clipped by 5 bases and J by 7 bases, with 11 bases between them. The CDR3 extends over 13 amino acids. Germline V gene data show CDR1 as MDHEN and CDR2 as SYDVKM.

V gene TRBV5-1 combines with J gene TRBJ1-6; no clear D gene. Trimming removed 1 base at V and 7 bases at J, with 9 bases between. The CDR3 spans 14 residues. The germline V gene encodes CDR1 SGHRS and CDR2 YFSETQ. The CDR3 sequence: CASSLNSLNSPLHF. In DNA, the CDR3 is TGCGCCAGCAGCTTGAACAGTCTAAATTCACCCCTCCACTTT.

The chain carries TRBV19 and TRBJ1-5; 8 nucleotides align to TRBD1. Germline CDR1 LNHDA, CDR2 SQIVND (reference sequence). The V and J ends lost 5 bases and 6 bases, in that order; junction bases with no gene match: 9. The CDR3 extends over 15 amino acids. The CDR3 bases are TGTGCCAGTAGTCCCCGACAGGGGCTCATTCAGCCCCAGCATTTT. Amino acids: CASSPRQGLIQPQHF.

This clone was detected a few times. The V gene is TRBV30, the J gene TRBJ2-2, with 7 bases identical to TRBD2. The CDR3 contains 15 residues. Germline V gene data show CDR1 as GTSNPN and CDR2 as SVGIG (reference sequence). V was clipped by 0 bases and J by 6 bases; unmatched bases: 7. CDR3 in amino acids: CAWSVGAGRAGELFF. CDR3 DNA sequence: TGTGCCTGGAGTGTAGGTGCAGGGAGGGCCGGGGAGCTGTTTTTT.

CDR3 in amino acids: CASSPGLAESYNEQFF. CDR3 DNA sequence: TGTGCCAGCTCTCCGGGACTAGCGGAATCCTACAATGAGCAGTTCTTC. V and J are TRBV25-1 and TRBJ2-1, with TRBD2 identical over 11 bases. The V and J ends lost 8 bases and 1 base, in that order; junction bases with no gene match: 7. This CDR3 comprises 16 residues. The V gene's germline CDR1 is MGHDK and CDR2 SYGVNS.

The chain has TRBV9 and TRBJ1-2; 7 bases fit TRBD1. The germline V gene encodes CDR1 SGDLS and CDR2 YYNGEE. Unmatched junction bases numbered 4, after V lost 3 bases and J lost 8 bases. This CDR3 contains 12 residues. The CDR3 coding sequence is TGTGCCAGCAGCGGACAGGGTGAGGGCTACACCTTC. It translates to CASSGQGEGYTF.

The chain is built from TRBV18 and TRBJ1-1; D not certain. V lost 5 bases to trimming and J lost 7 bases, with 17 bases between them. The CDR3 contains 14 residues. The germline gives CDR1 KGHSH, CDR2 LQKENI. The CDR3, as DNA: TGTGCCAGCTCAGGATGGGCCTCCCCCGTTGAAGCTTTCTTT. It encodes CASSGWASPVEAFF.

The V call is TRBV11-2, the J call TRBJ2-1; 16 bases are shared with TRBD2. CDR1 and CDR2 from the germline V gene are SGHAT and FQNNGV. The CDR3 has 18 residues. Trimming cost V 2 bases and J 9 bases; bases outside gene matches: 10. CDR3 bases: TGTGCCAGCAGCTTACAGTTCGGGACTAGCGGGAGGGCCGCTGAGCAGTTCTTC. This codes for CASSLQFGTSGRAAEQFF.

The rearrangement uses TRBV5-5 and TRBJ2-2; 8 bases line up with TRBD1. Germline loops: CDR1 SGHKS, CDR2 YYEKEE (reference sequence). CDR3 size: 16 residues. The J segment lost 1 base and the V segment lost 4 bases, leaving 6 bases of the junction unmatched. CDR3 DNA: TGTGCCAGCAGCCCATGGGACAGGAGGAACACCGGGGAGCTGTTTTTT. Translating it yields CASSPWDRRNTGELFF. Supplemented by reference TRBV5-5 and TRBJ2-2, the full variable domain reads DAGVTQSPTHLIKTRGQQVTLRCSPISGHKSVSWYQQVLGQGPQFIFQYYEKEERGRGNFPDRFSARQFPNYSSELNVNALLLGDSALYLCASSPWDRRNTGELFFGEGSRLTVL.

This chain uses TRBV3-1 (or the pseudogene TRBV3-2) with TRBJ2-1, with 7 bases aligning to TRBD2. Germline CDR1 and CDR2: LGHDT and YNNKEL (reference sequence). The CDR3 spans 14 residues. Unmatched junction bases numbered 2, after V lost 0 bases and J lost 6 bases. CDR3 DNA: TGTGCCAGCAGCCAAGAAGGACTAGTCAATGAGCAGTTCTTC. Its translation: CASSQEGLVNEQFF.

The genes are TRBV7-7 and TRBJ1-4; D not certain. The germline V gene encodes CDR1 SSHAT and CDR2 FNYEAQ (reference sequence). This CDR3 is built from 14 residues. V was pared by 3 bases and J by 6 bases, with 11 bases between. The CDR3 DNA sequence: TGTGCCAGCAGCTTGAGAGGTGCGGATGAAAAACTGTTTTTT. Residues: CASSLRGADEKLFF. Complete variable domain (other parts from reference TRBV7-7 and TRBJ1-4): GAGVSQSPRYKVTKRGQDVTLRCDPISSHATLYWYQQALGQGPEFLTYFNYEAQPDKSGLPSDRFSAERPEGSISTLTIQRTEQRDSAMYRCASSLRGADEKLFFGSGTQLSVL.

This clone was counted only a few times. The gene calls are TRBV6-4 and TRBJ2-1, with 10 bases identical to TRBD2. J gave up 9 bases and V 0 bases, and 8 bases lay outside the gene matches. There are 16 residues in the CDR3. Per the germline V gene, CDR1 is MRHNA and CDR2 is SNTAGT. Here the CDR3 DNA reads TGTGCCAGCAGTGACTCCGGGACTAGCGTCGTTCTTGAGCAGTTCTTC. This gives the protein CASSDSGTSVVLEQFF.

The rearrangement links TRBV14 to TRBJ2-7, with D possibly TRBD2 on 7 matching bases. V lost 1 base to trimming and J lost 7 bases, with 14 bases between them. The germline V gene has CDR1 SGHDN and CDR2 FVKESK. This CDR3 is 14 amino acids long. In nucleotides, the CDR3 is TGTGCCAGCAGCCAAGTAGGCGGGGGCATAGAGCAGTACTTC. The encoded protein is CASSQVGGGIEQYF.